This TCR beta chain emerged from a study of cytomegalovirus exposure and HLA in healthy donors. This CDR3 has 14 residues. Germline-derived CDR1 and CDR2 are SGHAT and FQNNGV. Trimming stripped 5 bases from V and 1 base from J, with 11 bases between. PCR employed 60 Vbeta and 13 Jbeta primers. Sequenced by immunoSEQ multiplex PCR; TCRdb stores in-frame clones only, minus some. The sample yields 130,000 to 150,000 clones, around three quarters seen once. The chain carries TRBV11-2 and TRBJ1-1; perhaps TRBD1 as D (6 bases). The specimen sequenced was PBMCs. This clonotype was obtained from a woman between 40 and 55 years old in good health and CMV-seropositive. For the CDR3, the DNA is TGTGCCAGCAGCCGGATGACAGGGAACACTGAAGCTTTCTTT. It translates to CASSRMTGNTEAFF. The entire variable domain, with the rest obtained from reference TRBV11-2 and TRBJ1-1, is as follows: EAGVAQSPRYKIIEKRQSVAFWCNPISGHATLYWYQQILGQGPKLLIQFQNNGVVDDSQLPKDRFSAERLKGVDSTLKIQPAKLEDSAVYLCASSRMTGNTEAFFGQGTRLTVV.